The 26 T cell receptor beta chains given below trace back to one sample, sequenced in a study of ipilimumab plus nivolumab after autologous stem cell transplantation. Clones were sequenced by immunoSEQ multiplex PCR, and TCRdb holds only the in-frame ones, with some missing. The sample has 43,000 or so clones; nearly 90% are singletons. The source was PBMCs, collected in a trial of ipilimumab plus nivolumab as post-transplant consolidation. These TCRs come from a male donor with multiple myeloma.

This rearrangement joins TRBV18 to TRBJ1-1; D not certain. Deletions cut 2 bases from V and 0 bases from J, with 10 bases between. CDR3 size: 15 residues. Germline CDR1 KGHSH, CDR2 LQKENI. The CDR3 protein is CASSPRRELNTEAFF. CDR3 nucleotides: TGTGCCAGCTCACCAAGGAGGGAATTGAACACTGAAGCTTTCTTT.

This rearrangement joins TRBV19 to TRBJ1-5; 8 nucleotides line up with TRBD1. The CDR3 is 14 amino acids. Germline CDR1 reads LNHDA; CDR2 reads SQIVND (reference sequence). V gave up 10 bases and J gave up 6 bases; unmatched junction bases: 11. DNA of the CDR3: TGTGCCACCGCGGACAGGGCGGATCGTCAGCCCCAGCATTTT. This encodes CATADRADRQPQHF.

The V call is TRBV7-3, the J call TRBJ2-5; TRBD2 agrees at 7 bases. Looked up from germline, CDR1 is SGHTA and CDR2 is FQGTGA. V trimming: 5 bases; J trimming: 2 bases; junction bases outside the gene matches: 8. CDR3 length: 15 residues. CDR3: CASSAVGSGQETQYF. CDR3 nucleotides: TGTGCCAGCAGCGCCGTGGGTAGCGGGCAAGAGACCCAGTACTTC.

Here the CDR3 reads CASSKRRGGSF. As DNA, the CDR3 is TGTGCCAGCAGCAAAAGGCGGGGGGGCTCCTTT. The genes are TRBV21-1 and TRBJ1-1. TRBV21-1 is a documented pseudogene. The CDR3 runs 11 residues.

This chain's CDR3 is CASSLAGPNTGELFF. For the CDR3, the DNA is TGCGCCAGCAGCTTGGCGGGACCGAACACCGGGGAGCTGTTTTTT. This rearrangement joins TRBV5-1 to TRBJ2-2; TRBD1 or TRBD2 may be the D gene (5 bases each). CDR1 SGHRS and CDR2 YFSETQ come from the germline V gene. Trimming stripped 0 bases from V and 0 bases from J, with 6 bases between. The length of the CDR3 is 15 residues.

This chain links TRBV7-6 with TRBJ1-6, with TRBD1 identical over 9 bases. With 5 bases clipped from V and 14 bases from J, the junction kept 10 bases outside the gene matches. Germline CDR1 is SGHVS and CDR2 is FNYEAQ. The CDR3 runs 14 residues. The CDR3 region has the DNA TGTGCCAGCAGCCCCGGGACAGGGACTGTGGCCCTCCACTTT. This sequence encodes CASSPGTGTVALHF.

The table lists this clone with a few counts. CDR3 coding DNA: TGTGCCAGCAGCCCCGACAGGGAGGCCGGGGAGCTGTTTTTT. Its protein product is CASSPDREAGELFF. The chain uses TRBV7-3 and TRBJ2-2; maybe TRBD1 (7 bases). The V end was cut by 5 bases, the J end by 6 bases, with 13 bases between. Germline-derived CDR1 and CDR2 are SGHTA and FQGTGA. The CDR3 is 14 amino acids.

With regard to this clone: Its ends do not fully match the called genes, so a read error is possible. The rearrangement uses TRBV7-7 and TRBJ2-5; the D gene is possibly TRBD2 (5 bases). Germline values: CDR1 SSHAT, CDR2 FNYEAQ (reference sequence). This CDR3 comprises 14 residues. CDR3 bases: TGTGCTAGCAGCCCCAGCGGAGCCCAAGAGACCCAGTACTTC. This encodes CASSPSGAQETQYF.

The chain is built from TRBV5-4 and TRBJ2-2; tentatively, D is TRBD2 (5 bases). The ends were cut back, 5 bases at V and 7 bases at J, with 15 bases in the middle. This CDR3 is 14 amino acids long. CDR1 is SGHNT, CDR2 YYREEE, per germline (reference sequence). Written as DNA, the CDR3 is TGTGCCAGCAGTATAACGGGCGCGGGCGGGGAGCTGTTTTTT. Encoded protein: CASSITGAGGELFF.

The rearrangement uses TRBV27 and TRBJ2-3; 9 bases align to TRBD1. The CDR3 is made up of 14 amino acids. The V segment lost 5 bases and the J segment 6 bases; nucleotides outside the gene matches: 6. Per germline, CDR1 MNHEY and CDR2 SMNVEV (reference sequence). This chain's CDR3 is CASSPGTGRDTQYF. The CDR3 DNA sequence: TGTGCCAGCAGTCCGGGGACAGGGAGGGATACGCAGTATTTT.

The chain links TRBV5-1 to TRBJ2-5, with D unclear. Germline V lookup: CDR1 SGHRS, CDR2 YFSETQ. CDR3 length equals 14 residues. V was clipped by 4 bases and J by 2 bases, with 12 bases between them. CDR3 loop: CASSPSDGQETQYF. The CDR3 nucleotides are TGCGCCAGCAGCCCTTCCGACGGACAAGAGACCCAGTACTTC.

CDR3 in DNA: TGTGCCAGCAGTCAACTACAGGGGGCAGGCGGGGAGCTGTTTTTT. The encoded protein is CASSQLQGAGGELFF. The rearrangement uses TRBV6-5 and TRBJ2-2; 9 bases line up with TRBD1. Germline assignment: CDR1 MNHEY and CDR2 SVGAGI. The CDR3 has 15 amino acids. J was trimmed by 7 bases and V by 5 bases; bases with no gene match: 8.

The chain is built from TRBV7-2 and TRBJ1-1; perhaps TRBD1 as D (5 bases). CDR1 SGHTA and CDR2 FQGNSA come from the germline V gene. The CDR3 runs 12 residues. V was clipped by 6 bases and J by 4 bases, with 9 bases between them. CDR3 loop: CASSPGITEAFF. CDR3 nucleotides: TGTGCCAGCAGTCCAGGGATCACTGAAGCTTTCTTT.

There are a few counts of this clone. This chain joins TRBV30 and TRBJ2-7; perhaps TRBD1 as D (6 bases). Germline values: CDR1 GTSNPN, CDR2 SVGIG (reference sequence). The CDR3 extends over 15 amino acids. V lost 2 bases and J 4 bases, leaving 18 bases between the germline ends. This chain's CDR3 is CAWSPLGQGIYEQYF. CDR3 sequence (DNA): TGTGCCTGGAGTCCCCTCGGTCAGGGGATATACGAGCAGTACTTC.

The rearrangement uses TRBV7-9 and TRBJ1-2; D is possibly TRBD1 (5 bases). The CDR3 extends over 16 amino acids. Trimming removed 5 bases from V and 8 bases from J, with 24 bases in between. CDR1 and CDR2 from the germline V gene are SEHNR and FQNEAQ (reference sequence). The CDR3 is CASSPAPRGPIGGYTF. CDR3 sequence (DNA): TGTGCCAGCAGCCCGGCCCCCCGGGGACCCATCGGGGGCTACACCTTC.

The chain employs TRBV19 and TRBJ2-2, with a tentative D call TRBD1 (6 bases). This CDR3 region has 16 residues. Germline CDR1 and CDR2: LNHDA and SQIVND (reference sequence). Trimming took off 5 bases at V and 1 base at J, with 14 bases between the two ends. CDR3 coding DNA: TGTGCCAGTAGTCCCCAAGGCAGGGGGAACACCGGGGAGCTGTTTTTT. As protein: CASSPQGRGNTGELFF. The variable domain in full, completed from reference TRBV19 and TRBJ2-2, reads DGGITQSPKYLFRKEGQNVTLSCEQNLNHDAMYWYRQDPGQGLRLIYYSQIVNDFQKGDIAEGYSVSREKKESFPLTVTSAQKNPTAFYLCASSPQGRGNTGELFFGEGSRLTVL.

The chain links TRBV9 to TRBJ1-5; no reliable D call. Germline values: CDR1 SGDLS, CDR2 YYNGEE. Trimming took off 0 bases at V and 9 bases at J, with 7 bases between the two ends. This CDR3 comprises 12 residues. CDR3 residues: CASSVGWGPQHF. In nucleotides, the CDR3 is TGTGCCAGCAGCGTAGGATGGGGGCCCCAGCATTTT.

The CDR3 nucleotides are TGTGCCAGCAACTGGGACAGGGGCATCACCGGGGAGCTGTTTTTT. Translation: CASNWDRGITGELFF. V gene TRBV2 combines with J gene TRBJ2-2; 10 positions agree with TRBD1. The CDR3 covers 15 residues. Trimming at V came to 7 bases and at J to 4 bases, leaving 6 bases not matched to a gene. Germline V CDR1 and CDR2: SNHLY, FYNNEI.

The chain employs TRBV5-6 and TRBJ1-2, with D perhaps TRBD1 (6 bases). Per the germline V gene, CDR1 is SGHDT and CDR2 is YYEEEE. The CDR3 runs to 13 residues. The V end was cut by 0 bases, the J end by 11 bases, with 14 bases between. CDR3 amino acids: CASSLGGQDSYTF. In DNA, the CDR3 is TGTGCCAGCAGCTTGGGTGGTCAGGACAGTTACACCTTC.

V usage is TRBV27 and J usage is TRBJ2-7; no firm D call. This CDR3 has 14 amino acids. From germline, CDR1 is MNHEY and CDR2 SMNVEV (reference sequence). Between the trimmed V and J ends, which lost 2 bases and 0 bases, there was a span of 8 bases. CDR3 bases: TGTGCCAGCAGTTTAAAGGATAGCTCCTACGAGCAGTACTTC. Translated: CASSLKDSSYEQYF.

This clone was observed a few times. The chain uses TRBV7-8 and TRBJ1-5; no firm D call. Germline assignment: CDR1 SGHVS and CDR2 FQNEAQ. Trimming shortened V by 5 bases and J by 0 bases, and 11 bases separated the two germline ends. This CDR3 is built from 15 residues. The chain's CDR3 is CASSPRRTSNQPQHF. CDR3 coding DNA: TGTGCCAGCAGCCCACGACGGACTAGCAATCAGCCCCAGCATTTT.

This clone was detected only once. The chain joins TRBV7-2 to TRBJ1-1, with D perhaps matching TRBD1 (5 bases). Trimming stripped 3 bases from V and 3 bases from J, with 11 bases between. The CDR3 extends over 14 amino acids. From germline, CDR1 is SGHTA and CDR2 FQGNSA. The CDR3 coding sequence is TGTGCCAGCAGCTTGATTCGGGGGGACACTGAAGCTTTCTTT. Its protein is CASSLIRGDTEAFF.

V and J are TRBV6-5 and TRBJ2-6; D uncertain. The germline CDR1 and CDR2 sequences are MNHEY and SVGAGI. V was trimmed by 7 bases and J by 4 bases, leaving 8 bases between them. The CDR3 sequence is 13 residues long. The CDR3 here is CASTPAGANVLTF. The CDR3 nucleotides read TGTGCCAGCACCCCAGCGGGGGCCAACGTCCTGACTTTC.

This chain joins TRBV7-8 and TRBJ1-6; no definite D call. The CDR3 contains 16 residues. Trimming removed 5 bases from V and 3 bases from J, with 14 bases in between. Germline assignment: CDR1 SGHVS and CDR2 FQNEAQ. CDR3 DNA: TGTGCCAGCAGCAGCCGGGATGGCAACTATAATTCACCCCTCCACTTT. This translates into CASSSRDGNYNSPLHF.

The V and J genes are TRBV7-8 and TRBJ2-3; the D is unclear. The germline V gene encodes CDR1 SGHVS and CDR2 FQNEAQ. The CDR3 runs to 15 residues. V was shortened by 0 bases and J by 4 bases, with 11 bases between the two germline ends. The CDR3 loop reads CASSLATLWADTQYF. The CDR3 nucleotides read TGTGCCAGCAGCTTAGCCACTCTTTGGGCAGATACGCAGTATTTT.

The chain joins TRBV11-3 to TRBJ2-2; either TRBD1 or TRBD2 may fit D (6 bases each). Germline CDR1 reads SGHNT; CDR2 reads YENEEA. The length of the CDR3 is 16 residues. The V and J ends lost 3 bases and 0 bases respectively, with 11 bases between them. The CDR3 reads CASSFGGTTNTGELFF. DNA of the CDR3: TGTGCCAGCAGCTTTGGGGGGACAACGAACACCGGGGAGCTGTTTTTT.